The text below deals with one TCR beta chain. These data are taken from a study of blood T cell repertoires in COVID-19. Study information: Spain, Italy and the United States supplied samples that represented acute and convalescent COVID-19. The analysed material was cDNA or gDNA that came from T cells, B-cell-depleted T cells, or PBMCs.

In the original workflow: Reference gene primer amplification gave estimated nucleated cell counts. TCRdb keeps only in-frame clones here, not all; method: immunoSEQ multiplex PCR. D and trimming were read from the DNA, whereas the V and J calls and clone size are those reported in that table. The sample yields about 59,000 clones, roughly 79% seen once. The specimen was peripheral blood. This TCR came from a man aged 55 to 70 with acute or convalescent COVID-19.

The CDR3 spells CASSLVSRGVSYTF. In nucleotides, the CDR3 is TGTGCCAGCAGCTTAGTGTCCAGGGGAGTTAGCTACACCTTC. This rearrangement joins TRBV11-2 to TRBJ1-2; weak D call: TRBD1 (6 bases). V shed 1 base and J shed 9 bases, with 15 bases lying between them. This CDR3 has 14 residues. Germline V lookup: CDR1 SGHAT, CDR2 FQNNGV.